Given below is one T cell receptor beta chain in context. Its antigen target is currently unknown. No base quality information exists; no much larger clone differs at one position. This specimen belongs to a study of neoadjuvant anti-PD-1 for oral cavity cancer (dated by TCRdb to the early 2020s). Study-level background: Before undergoing curative-intent surgical resection, most patients got three to four biweekly nivolumab doses at 3 mg/kg. Patients without progression received a fourth nivolumab dose around day 43 and underwent definitive surgical resection on days 50-56. Responders were defined as patients with complete response, partial response or stable disease by RECIST 1.1; non-responders were defined as patients with progression. The parent correlative cohort included 11 to 13 patients, with an approximately 33% response rate.

For deep sequencing, PBMC libraries mostly used around 0.45 ug of input genomic DNA, with six replicates for each sample. Following the manufacturer's instructions, the team built TCRbeta libraries using the immunoSEQ hsTCRbeta kit. The finished libraries were brought together in one pool at approximately 3 nM, which was then read using an Illumina NovaSeq 6000 S4 flow cell. Per the original workflow: The immunoSEQ Analyzer handled quality control and preprocessing of the raw data. The analysis was restricted to productive rearrangements, with each unique CDR3 amino acid sequence defining a clonotype. Repertoire clonality was estimated as the Gini-Simpson index, which was calculated using the R package tcR. Gini indices were compared with Student's t test, and associations with tumor size change were assessed by Pearson correlation. TCRdb retrieved this table from immuneACCESS and kept in-frame rearrangements only. Not all clones are present; in checked studies, unresolved V genes account for under half, and no reason is known for the remainder. The DNA was the basis for D and trimming; V, J and clone size are from that table. For this sample the table gives tens of thousands of clones, of which about 86% were detected only once. About 3.7% of the sample is held by the ten biggest clonotypes.

Overall results and qualifications from the work: After neoadjuvant nivolumab, significantly higher T cell clonality (Gini index) was found within PBMCs in non-responders than in responders. Only a few patients per response group were included in the TCR analyses, and larger cohorts for validation were called for by the authors. Higher pretreatment blood TCRbeta clonality and lower post-treatment tumor TCRbeta clonality were correlated with higher pretreatment blood Treg/Th17 ratios.

This sample's time point label indicates: before neoadjuvant nivolumab. Patients were newly diagnosed with stage II-IVA oral cavity squamous cell carcinoma and had received no prior systemic or radiation treatment. The cohort was composed of patients with HPV-negative, locally advanced oral cavity squamous cell carcinoma. No culture maintenance or expansion was done, as the peripheral blood mononuclear cells went straight to analysis. Samples were obtained from a longitudinal correlative study of a single-arm phase II trial of neoadjuvant nivolumab in oral cavity squamous cell carcinoma. Genomic DNA-based TCRbeta sequencing was performed on subject-matched pre- and post-treatment PBMCs and tumors from three responders and three non-responders. Peripheral blood mononuclear cells were drawn once before nivolumab treatment and a second time after treatment, when surgery took place. The Maxwell RSC DNA from Cells kit was used to extract genomic DNA from PBMCs.

Here V drops 5 bases and J drops 7 bases, and the junction holds 9 bases not matched to any gene. CDR1 and CDR2, looked up from the germline V gene, are MGHRA and YSYEKL. The CDR3 contains 14 residues, cysteine and phenylalanine counted. Left in the record is the CDR3 DNA by itself, 42 bases read in frame from the first base. This chain is built from TRBV4-1 and TRBJ2-7; a stretch of 9 junction bases matches TRBD1. The sequences come from PBMCs, collected before nivolumab (anti-PD-1) treatment. The TCR was taken from a person aged 40 to 85 with oral cavity squamous cell carcinoma. The DNA sequence follows: TGCGCCAGCAGCTACAGGGGGCGCGATCGGGAGCAGTACTTC. The resulting protein is CASSYRGRDREQYF.